Following are 32 T cell receptor beta chains from one sample sequenced in a study of blood T cell repertoires in COVID-19. Sequencing was performed with immunoSEQ multiplex PCR; in TCRdb, only in-frame clones are kept and a portion is missing. Of 90,000 to 100,000 clones in the sample, nearly 90% are singletons; the top ten hold roughly 4.3%. The sample consisted of peripheral blood. These receptors all come from a man between 65 and 85 years old with acute or convalescent COVID-19.

CDR3 coding DNA: TGTGCCAGCAGTGCGGGACTAGCGGGGCTGCAAGAGACCCAGTACTTC. Residues: CASSAGLAGLQETQYF. The chain joins TRBV28 to TRBJ2-5, with TRBD2 identical over 13 bases. Germline V gene sequence: CDR1 MDHEN, CDR2 SYDVKM. The CDR3 consists of 16 residues. The junction had 5 bases not matched to a gene; V was cut back by 5 bases and J by 2 bases. Complete variable domain (other parts from reference TRBV28 and TRBJ2-5): DVKVTQSSRYLVKRTGEKVFLECVQDMDHENMFWYRQDPGLGLRLIYFSYDVKMKEKGDIPEGYSVSREKKERFSLILESASTNQTSMYLCASSAGLAGLQETQYFGPGTRLLVL.

The chain joins TRBV4-1 to TRBJ1-2; D perhaps matches TRBD1 (5 bases). The CDR3 covers 13 residues. The V end was cut by 4 bases, the J end by 8 bases, with 14 bases between. CDR1 MGHRA and CDR2 YSYEKL come from the germline V gene. CDR3 in DNA: TGCGCCAGCAGCCCTCCGGGGGTGGGGGGCTACACCTTC. It is translated as CASSPPGVGGYTF.

The chain uses TRBV6-2 or TRBV6-3 and TRBJ1-5, with TRBD1 matching over 7 bases. This CDR3 has 16 amino acids. With V trimmed by 2 bases and J by 6 bases, 10 bases remained unmatched. Germline assignment: CDR1 MNHEY and CDR2 SVGEGT. CDR3 sequence: CASSYQAGQGVQPQHF. The CDR3 nucleotides read TGTGCCAGCAGTTACCAGGCGGGGCAGGGGGTTCAGCCCCAGCATTTT.

The table lists this clone with a count of one. The V and J genes are TRBV5-1 and TRBJ1-2; D is unresolved. V lost 8 bases and J 3 bases, leaving 14 bases between the germline ends. The germline CDR1 and CDR2 sequences are SGHRS and YFSETQ. The CDR3 is 13 amino acids. The CDR3: CASVPKGDYGYTF. The CDR3 DNA follows: TGCGCCAGTGTCCCGAAGGGAGACTATGGCTACACCTTC.

This clone showed up just a few times. The chain recombines TRBV5-1 with TRBJ1-3, with D possibly being TRBD1 (6 bases). V lost 0 bases and J 2 bases, leaving 9 bases between the germline ends. From germline, CDR1 is SGHRS and CDR2 YFSETQ. This CDR3 spans 15 amino acids. The CDR3 coding sequence is TGCGCCAGCAGCTTGGCCGCAGGGGCTGGAAACACCATATATTTT. This gives the protein CASSLAAGAGNTIYF. The variable domain in full, with the rest retrieved from reference TRBV5-1 and TRBJ1-3, is KAGVTQTPRYLIKTRGQQVTLSCSPISGHRSVSWYQQTPGQGLQFLFEYFSETQRNKGNFPGRFSGRQFSNSRSEMNVSTLELGDSALYLCASSLAAGAGNTIYFGEGSWLTVV.

The chain combines TRBV2 with TRBJ2-2; D uncertain. The CDR3 spans 15 residues. V gave up 4 bases and J gave up 4 bases, with 13 bases separating them. Germline CDR1 and CDR2: SNHLY and FYNNEI. The CDR3 nucleotides are TGTGCCAGCAGTGCAGCGAGCGTTGGCACCGGGGAGCTGTTTTTT. This gives the protein CASSAASVGTGELFF. The entire variable domain, with the rest obtained from reference TRBV2 and TRBJ2-2, is as follows: EPEVTQTPSHQVTQMGQEVILRCVPISNHLYFYWYRQILGQKVEFLVSFYNNEISEKSEIFDDQFSVERPDGSNFTLKIRSTKLEDSAMYFCASSAASVGTGELFFGEGSRLTVL.

This chain joins TRBV19 and TRBJ1-1; 7 positions agree with TRBD1. Germline trimming cut 8 bases from V and 6 bases from J; bases unmatched to any gene: 12. CDR1 and CDR2 (germline): LNHDA, SQIVND (reference sequence). This CDR3 is 14 amino acids long. The CDR3 DNA reads as TGTGCCAGTCACACAGGGGTGCGGAGCGCTGAAGCTTTCTTT. This sequence encodes CASHTGVRSAEAFF.

This chain joins TRBV19 and TRBJ1-2, with 11 bases identical to TRBD1. The CDR3 is 16 amino acids. Germline assignment: CDR1 LNHDA and CDR2 SQIVND (reference sequence). V was clipped by 2 bases and J by 6 bases; unmatched bases: 8. CDR3 bases: TGTGCCAGTAGTATACCCGGGACAGGGGGAAGTAATGGCTACACCTTC. Amino acid sequence: CASSIPGTGGSNGYTF.

This clone has just one count. Here the CDR3 reads CASSTGTRRGYTF. The CDR3 coding sequence is TGTGCCAGCAGTACCGGGACAAGAAGGGGCTACACCTTC. This rearrangement joins TRBV12-3 or TRBV12-4 to TRBJ1-2, with D perhaps matching TRBD1 (6 bases). Trimming left V 5 bases short and J 8 bases short, with 15 bases between. CDR3 length equals 13 residues.

The chain combines TRBV19 with TRBJ2-1; 9 nucleotides align to TRBD1. The CDR3 loop spans 15 amino acids. CDR1 LNHDA and CDR2 SQIVND come from the germline V gene (reference sequence). With V trimmed by 6 bases and J by 8 bases, 11 bases remained unmatched. Written as DNA, the CDR3 is TGTGCCAGTAGATCGACCGGGACAGGGTTGGATGAGCAGTTCTTC. It translates to CASRSTGTGLDEQFF.

J is TRBJ1-3 and V is TRBV18, with no clear D. CDR1 is KGHSH, CDR2 LQKENI, per germline. There are 16 residues in the CDR3. Between the trimmed V and J ends, which lost 3 bases and 2 bases, there was a span of 14 bases. The CDR3 spells CASSPSGREPGNTIYF. The CDR3, as DNA: TGTGCCAGCTCACCGTCGGGTCGTGAACCTGGAAACACCATATATTTT.

The gene calls are TRBV10-3 and TRBJ1-1; 7 bases fit TRBD1. Germline trimming cut 3 bases from V and 5 bases from J; bases unmatched to any gene: 9. From germline, CDR1 is ENHRY and CDR2 SYGVKD. The CDR3 consists of 15 residues. The CDR3 reads CAISEMTGRRTEAFF. CDR3 coding DNA: TGTGCCATCAGTGAAATGACAGGGAGGAGGACTGAAGCTTTCTTT.

This chain uses TRBV2 with TRBJ1-1; TRBD1 matches 7 bases. With 6 bases clipped from V and 3 bases from J, the junction kept 4 bases outside the gene matches. The germline V gene encodes CDR1 SNHLY and CDR2 FYNNEI. CDR3 length: 13 residues. CDR3 region: CASSLGQYTEAFF. CDR3 DNA: TGTGCCAGCAGCCTGGGACAGTACACTGAAGCTTTCTTT.

V and J are TRBV27 and TRBJ1-2; D may be TRBD1 (6 bases). CDR1 and CDR2 from the germline V gene are MNHEY and SMNVEV (reference sequence). The CDR3 runs 14 residues. Trimming cost V 5 bases and J 3 bases, with 13 bases left between them. The CDR3 protein is CASSPRGGDYGYTF. The CDR3 coding sequence is TGTGCCAGCAGTCCGCGAGGGGGGGACTATGGCTACACCTTC.

The chain joins TRBV6-5 to TRBJ1-6; D ambiguous. Trimming pared 8 bases from V and 0 bases from J, leaving 8 bases between. This CDR3 has 14 residues. The germline V gene encodes CDR1 MNHEY and CDR2 SVGAGI. In nucleotides, the CDR3 is TGTGCCAGCGTGACGGGCTCCTATAATTCACCCCTCCACTTT. This gives the protein CASVTGSYNSPLHF.

This chain connects TRBV12-3 or TRBV12-4 to TRBJ1-5; 7 bases fit TRBD1. Trimming took 4 bases from V and 4 from J; bases not matched to a gene: 1. CDR3 length: 13 amino acids. The CDR3 bases are TGTGCCAGCAGTTGGGGACAGAATCAGCCCCAGCATTTT. Translating gives CASSWGQNQPQHF.

This chain uses TRBV2 with TRBJ1-5, with TRBD1 identical over 7 bases. The CDR3 consists of 18 residues. With 4 bases clipped from V and 3 bases from J, the junction kept 15 bases outside the gene matches. The V gene's germline CDR1 is SNHLY and CDR2 FYNNEI. CDR3 sequence reads: CASSVSDGQASHNQPQHF. In nucleotides, the CDR3 is TGTGCCAGCAGTGTGAGTGACGGACAGGCCTCTCACAATCAGCCCCAGCATTTT.

In its sample, this clone was seen a few times. This rearrangement joins TRBV3-1 (or the pseudogene TRBV3-2) to TRBJ2-7, with D possibly TRBD1 on 6 matching bases. The CDR3 spans 14 residues. V shed 1 base and J shed 4 bases, with 11 bases lying between them. Germline lookup yields CDR1 LGHDT and CDR2 YNNKEL (reference sequence). CDR3 nucleotides: TGTGCCAGCAGCCAAGCGGGCAGGGGATACGAGCAGTACGTC. As protein: CASSQAGRGYEQYV.

V is TRBV28 and J is TRBJ1-2; TRBD1 aligns across 11 bases. The CDR3 has 15 residues. V was clipped by 6 bases and J by 8 bases; unmatched bases: 11. Germline CDR1 is MDHEN and CDR2 is SYDVKM. CDR3 sequence: CASSSLGQGAKGYTF. The CDR3 nucleotides read TGTGCCAGCAGCAGCCTCGGACAGGGGGCGAAAGGCTACACCTTC.

This chain uses TRBV6-5 with TRBJ2-3, with D possibly matching TRBD2 (5 bases). The CDR3 length is 14 residues. Trimming removed 8 bases from V and 1 base from J, with 13 bases in between. Germline lookup yields CDR1 MNHEY and CDR2 SVGAGI. The CDR3 DNA follows: TGTGCCAGCTTGGCGGACGGGGGCACAGATACGCAGTATTTT. Encoded protein: CASLADGGTDTQYF.

V and J are TRBV6-5 and TRBJ1-2; 8 bases align to TRBD1. There are 14 residues in the CDR3. Germline CDR1 and CDR2: MNHEY and SVGAGI. V was clipped by 8 bases and J by 4 bases; unmatched bases: 9. This chain's CDR3 is CASRDRGTVYGYTF. CDR3 DNA sequence: TGTGCCAGCCGCGACAGGGGAACAGTCTATGGCTACACCTTC.

The CDR3 sequence: CASSPSGRGTNSPLHF. CDR3 DNA sequence: TGTGCCAGCAGTCCCTCAGGCAGGGGGACGAATTCACCCCTCCACTTT. The gene calls are TRBV6-6 and TRBJ1-6; 7 nucleotides agree with TRBD1. The V and J ends lost 5 bases and 7 bases, in that order; junction bases with no gene match: 11. CDR3 length: 16 amino acids. Germline CDR1 MNHNY, CDR2 SVGAGI (reference sequence).

The chain couples TRBV28 to TRBJ2-2, with 11 bases matching TRBD1. The CDR3 sequence is 17 residues long. Germline CDR1 MDHEN, CDR2 SYDVKM. Germline trimming cut 5 bases from V and 2 bases from J; bases unmatched to any gene: 7. The CDR3 region is CASSIRDRGYNTGELFF. In nucleotides, the CDR3 is TGTGCCAGCAGTATCCGGGACAGGGGGTATAACACCGGGGAGCTGTTTTTT.

The CDR3 DNA sequence: TGTGCCAGCAGCCCTGAGACCCGGGGGCAGTATTTT. It encodes CASSPETRGQYF. The genes are TRBV5-5 and TRBJ2-3, with D tentatively TRBD2 (5 bases). Per germline, CDR1 SGHKS and CDR2 YYEKEE (reference sequence). This CDR3 region has 12 residues. The ends were cut back, 4 bases at V and 11 bases at J, with 14 bases in the middle. The full variable domain, with the rest looked up from reference TRBV5-5 and TRBJ2-3, is DAGVTQSPTHLIKTRGQQVTLRCSPISGHKSVSWYQQVLGQGPQFIFQYYEKEERGRGNFPDRFSARQFPNYSSELNVNALLLGDSALYLCASSPETRGQYFGPGTRLTVL.

Only one count was recorded for this clone. This chain connects TRBV10-3 to TRBJ1-2, with TRBD1 as a possible D gene (5 bases). CDR1 is ENHRY, CDR2 SYGVKD, per germline. This CDR3 comprises 12 residues. V gave up 7 bases and J gave up 4 bases, with 10 bases separating them. CDR3 sequence: CAITPGGYGYTF. For the CDR3, the DNA is TGTGCCATCACCCCGGGGGGCTATGGCTACACCTTC.

V and J are TRBV28 and TRBJ2-5, with 11 bases fitting TRBD2. Germline-derived CDR1 and CDR2 are MDHEN and SYDVKM. The CDR3 spans 15 residues. V lost 3 bases and J lost 5; bases outside the gene matches: 5. The CDR3 loop is CASSFLSGGGETQYF. The CDR3 nucleotides read TGTGCCAGCAGTTTCCTTAGCGGGGGGGGTGAGACCCAGTACTTC.

In this sample, this clone turned up a few times. The chain combines TRBV4-1 with TRBJ1-2, with 10 positions matching TRBD1. This CDR3 is built from 20 residues. The ends lost 3 bases at V and 0 bases at J; junction bases unmatched: 16. Germline lookup yields CDR1 MGHRA and CDR2 YSYEKL. The CDR3: CASSHDLSGQGHSTNYGYTF. The DNA of the CDR3 is TGCGCCAGCAGCCACGACCTGTCGGGACAGGGGCACTCAACTAACTATGGCTACACCTTC.

The chain recombines TRBV19 with TRBJ2-5; the D gene is possibly TRBD1 (7 bases). The germline V and J ends were trimmed by 5 bases and 4 bases, with 17 bases remaining between them. Germline CDR1 LNHDA, CDR2 SQIVND (reference sequence). The CDR3 is 15 amino acids. The CDR3 here is CASSRGRGVRETQYF. The CDR3, as DNA: TGTGCCAGTAGTCGGGGCAGGGGGGTACGAGAGACCCAGTACTTC.

The J gene is TRBJ2-3, the V gene TRBV9, with a tentative D call TRBD2 (6 bases). The CDR3 is 13 residues long. The germline V gene encodes CDR1 SGDLS and CDR2 YYNGEE. With 3 bases removed from V and 5 bases from J, the gap between germline ends came to 10 bases. CDR3 loop: CASSAGGRDTQYF. The CDR3 DNA sequence: TGTGCCAGCAGCGCTGGGGGGAGAGATACGCAGTATTTT.

For the CDR3, the DNA is TGTGCCAGCAGCTTGGGCCGCGCCGGGGAGCTGTTTTTT. Its translation is CASSLGRAGELFF. The J gene is TRBJ2-2, the V gene TRBV5-4; no clear D. The CDR3 covers 13 residues. V was shortened by 0 bases and J by 6 bases, with 6 bases between the two germline ends. Germline V gene data show CDR1 as SGHNT and CDR2 as YYREEE (reference sequence).

This chain links TRBV18 with TRBJ1-2, with 8 bases fitting TRBD1. Germline V lookup: CDR1 KGHSH, CDR2 LQKENI. The CDR3 is 15 residues long. V was pared by 3 bases and J by 4 bases, with 7 bases of the junction left unmatched. The CDR3 sequence: CASSPSGQDSYGYTF. The DNA of the CDR3 is TGTGCCAGCTCACCTTCGGGACAGGATAGCTATGGCTACACCTTC.

The count of this clone is one. J is TRBJ1-2 and V is TRBV6-1; weak D call: TRBD1 (5 bases). Germline CDR1 MNHNS, CDR2 SASEGT. The CDR3 contains 18 residues. V shed 3 bases and J shed 0 bases, with 20 bases lying between them. The CDR3: CASSETETIFLANYGYTF. In DNA, the CDR3 is TGTGCCAGCAGTGAGACAGAAACTATCTTTTTGGCTAACTATGGCTACACCTTC.